This T cell receptor (beta chain) is drawn from a study of human versus mouse CDR3 diversity and MHC coevolution. The study's findings and limits: The lowest clonal inequality scores came from most of the three human donors. On average, humans showed more CDR3 deletions and insertions than mice.

The CDR3 length is 14 residues. V was clipped by 7 bases and J by 9 bases; unmatched bases: 12. Germline V gives CDR1 SGHTS, CDR2 YDEGEE. Data came from immunoSEQ multiplex PCR; TCRdb stores just in-frame clones and leaves some out. The sample gives about 83,000 clones, under 95% of which show up once; approximately 0.15% is in the top ten. Naive CD4 T cells, CD45RO-negative and CD62L-positive, were flow-sorted from PBMCs. Of note for this clone: Its antigen remains unidentified.

This TCR derives from a person between 25 and 69 years old in good health. The rearrangement uses TRBV5-8 and TRBJ1-5; 8 bases are a match to TRBD1. Sequenced input: naive CD4+ T cells from blood. Subset meaning: CD45RO-negative CD62L-positive naive CD4 T cells. The CDR3, as DNA: TGTGCCAGCGGCCCCGGACAGGGATCGGGGCCCCAGCATTTT. Translating it yields CASGPGQGSGPQHF.